These T cell receptor beta chains were read from a single sample in a study of blood T cells in healthy people across ages. TCRdb recomputed calls from the 5' RACE reads with MiXCR, one row per CDR3 protein. The table has about 400,000 distinct CDR3 sequences, 45% to 65% seen once. The sequenced material came from blood. The receptors come from a man aged 60 to 69 in good health. The CDR3 runs from the conserved cysteine through the conserved F or W. D genes are given only for firm matches. The size of a clone is reported for some rows only, either as once, few or many, or as a class for expanded clones.

CDR3aa	CDR3nt	len	d_gene	v_gene	j_gene	abundance
CASSSGTPIYNSPLHF	TGTGCCAGCAGCTCCGGGACCCCGATTTATAATTCACCCCTCCACTTT	16	.	TRBV7-8	TRBJ1-6	.
CASGLVVSGEADTQYF	TGTGCTAGTGGTTTGGTAGTTAGCGGGGAGGCAGATACGCAGTATTTT	16	TRBD2	TRBV12-5	TRBJ2-3	.
CASSITGGKEQFF	TGTGCCAGCAGCATTACAGGGGGTAAGGAGCAGTTCTTC	13	TRBD1	TRBV7-6	TRBJ2-1	.
CASSGQDSGYEQYF	TGTGCCAGCAGTGGACAGGACTCGGGCTACGAGCAGTACTTC	14	TRBD1	TRBV27	TRBJ2-7	.
CASRVSRQGNTQYF	TGCGCCAGCAGGGTTAGCCGCCAAGGCAATACGCAGTATTTT	14	.	TRBV5-1	TRBJ2-3	once
CASSVSTSGREVRDEQFF	TGTGCCAGCAGCGTGTCCACTAGCGGGAGAGAGGTTCGGGATGAGCAGTTCTTC	18	TRBD2	TRBV9	TRBJ2-1	.
CSVRAVGNEQFF	TGCAGCGTCCGAGCGGTAGGCAATGAGCAGTTCTTC	12	.	TRBV29-1	TRBJ2-1	few
CASSPRTGLSKTQYF	TGTGCCAGCAGTCCCCGGACAGGGCTGAGTAAGACCCAGTACTTC	15	TRBD1	TRBV6-5	TRBJ2-5	.
CASSSRTGNYGYTF	TGCGCCAGCAGCTCGAGGACAGGAAACTATGGCTACACCTTC	14	TRBD1	TRBV5-1	TRBJ1-2	.
CASSQAIRGLAGAYNEQYF	TGCGCCAGCAGCCAAGCCATCCGGGGACTAGCGGGGGCCTACAATGAGCAGTACTTC	19	TRBD2	TRBV4-3	TRBJ2-7	.
CASSFGGGTSGYEQYF	TGTGCCAGCAGCTTTGGGGGCGGGACTAGCGGCTACGAGCAGTACTTC	16	TRBD2	TRBV27	TRBJ2-7	few
CRTGTNTEAFF	TGCAGAACAGGGACGAACACTGAAGCTTTCTTT	11	.	TRBV20-1	TRBJ1-1	.
CASSLAGVVDTQYF	TGCGCCAGCAGCTTAGCAGGGGTGGTGGATACGCAGTATTTT	14	.	TRBV5-1	TRBJ2-3	many
CASAPKTPYGYTF	TGTGCCAGCGCACCGAAGACCCCCTATGGCTACACCTTC	13	.	TRBV18	TRBJ1-2	.
CASSQAGGPGDTQYF	TGCGCCAGCAGCCAAGCGGGAGGGCCGGGAGATACGCAGTATTTT	15	TRBD2	TRBV4-3	TRBJ2-3	.
CASSLGGVVYEQYF	TGTGCCAGCAGCTTAGGGGGAGTGGTGTACGAGCAGTACTTC	14	.	TRBV7-2	TRBJ2-7	many
CASREGQTYNEQFF	TGCGCCAGCCGAGAGGGCCAGACCTACAATGAGCAGTTCTTC	14	.	TRBV10-2	TRBJ2-1	.
CASSIWTSGGTDTQYF	TGTGCCAGCAGCATTTGGACTAGCGGGGGCACAGATACGCAGTATTTT	16	.	TRBV21-1	TRBJ2-3	.
CSARERTGEETQYF	TGCAGTGCTAGAGAGAGGACGGGGGAAGAGACCCAGTACTTC	14	.	TRBV20-1	TRBJ2-5	.
CASIRQGGETQYF	TGTGCCAGCATCCGACAGGGAGGGGAGACCCAGTACTTC	13	.	TRBV12-3/TRBV12-4	TRBJ2-5	.
CASMIRGGSPYEQYF	TGTGCCAGCATGATCAGAGGGGGTTCCCCCTACGAGCAGTACTTC	15	.	TRBV5-6	TRBJ2-7	.
CASSVEGGRPSGTDTQYF	TGTGCCAGCAGCGTGGAGGGGGGGAGACCTTCGGGCACAGATACGCAGTATTTT	18	.	TRBV9	TRBJ2-3	.
CASRFQGPDTQYF	TGTGCCAGCAGATTTCAGGGACCAGATACGCAGTATTTT	13	.	TRBV2	TRBJ2-3	.
CASSLTETSTDTQYF	TGTGCCAGCAGCTTAACGGAGACTAGCACAGATACGCAGTATTTT	15	.	TRBV7-2	TRBJ2-3	.
CASSYSGGGQPQHF	TGTGCCAGTAGTTACTCAGGGGGCGGGCAGCCCCAGCATTTT	14	TRBD1	TRBV6-2/TRBV6-3	TRBJ1-5	few
CASSQVIAGAYEQFF	TGCGCCAGCAGCCAAGTAATAGCGGGAGCTTATGAGCAGTTCTTC	15	TRBD2	TRBV4-3	TRBJ2-1	.
CSVEEGTINGYTF	TGCAGCGTTGAAGAGGGGACCATTAATGGCTACACCTTC	13	.	TRBV29-1	TRBJ1-2	.
CATSRGLYEQYF	TGTGCCACCAGCAGGGGGCTCTACGAGCAGTACTTC	12	TRBD1	TRBV10-3	TRBJ2-7	few
CASSADRSYGYTF	TGTGCCAGCAGCGCGGACAGGAGCTATGGCTACACCTTC	13	TRBD1	TRBV9	TRBJ1-2	.
CAISEHNRNEQFF	TGTGCCATCAGTGAACACAACCGGAATGAGCAGTTCTTC	13	.	TRBV10-3	TRBJ2-1	.
CASSPIGGGLYEQYF	TGTGCCAGCAGCCCGATCGGAGGGGGTTTGTACGAGCAGTACTTC	15	.	TRBV27	TRBJ2-7	.
CASSPGPIQYF	TGCGCCAGCAGCCCAGGACCTATTCAGTACTTC	11	.	TRBV4-1	TRBJ2-4	.
CASSPRSRVQETQYF	TGTGCCAGCAGCCCTAGGTCTCGGGTCCAAGAGACCCAGTACTTC	15	.	TRBV28	TRBJ2-5	few
CASRRQDSTDTQYF	TGTGCCAGCAGAAGACAGGATAGCACAGATACGCAGTATTTT	14	.	TRBV6-2/TRBV6-3	TRBJ2-3	.
CASSLGLYNEQFF	TGTGCCAGCAGCTTAGGACTGTACAATGAGCAGTTCTTC	13	.	TRBV7-2	TRBJ2-1	few
CASFRSDTQYF	TGTGCCAGCTTTAGGTCAGATACGCAGTATTTT	11	.	TRBV12-3/TRBV12-4	TRBJ2-3	few
CSASQGQGATDTQYF	TGCAGTGCTAGCCAGGGACAGGGGGCAACAGATACGCAGTATTTT	15	TRBD1	TRBV20-1	TRBJ2-3	many
CSPGPDGYTF	TGCAGCCCGGGGCCGGATGGCTACACCTTC	10	.	TRBV29-1	TRBJ1-2	few
CASSLSVRPYEQYF	TGTGCCAGCAGCTTATCGGTCAGACCCTACGAGCAGTACTTC	14	.	TRBV7-9	TRBJ2-7	few
CASSLVPGAQETQYF	TGCGCCAGCAGCTTGGTGCCGGGGGCCCAAGAGACCCAGTACTTC	15	.	TRBV5-1	TRBJ2-5	.
CASSLKARTSGTSTDTQYF	TGTGCCAGCAGCTTAAAGGCTCGGACTAGCGGGACTAGCACAGATACGCAGTATTTT	19	TRBD2	TRBV7-3	TRBJ2-3	few
CASRLGMGVGKGEGTGANVLTF	TGCGCCAGCAGGCTGGGGATGGGGGTCGGAAAAGGAGAGGGCACCGGGGCCAACGTCCTGACTTTC	22	.	TRBV5-1	TRBJ2-6	.
CASSTSGTRAYNEQFF	TGTGCCAGCAGTACCTCCGGGACTAGAGCCTACAATGAGCAGTTCTTC	16	TRBD2	TRBV28	TRBJ2-1	.
CSVETADYEQYF	TGCAGCGTTGAAACAGCGGACTACGAGCAGTACTTC	12	.	TRBV29-1	TRBJ2-7	few
CASSPLRYEQYF	TGTGCCAGCAGCCCCCTTCGGTACGAGCAGTACTTC	12	.	TRBV28	TRBJ2-7	.
CATSDRTGSGNEQYF	TGTGCCACCAGTGACCGGACAGGTTCTGGGAATGAGCAGTACTTC	15	TRBD1	TRBV24-1	TRBJ2-5	.
CASSVDRVNEQYF	TGTGCCAGCAGTGTGGACAGGGTCAATGAGCAGTACTTC	13	TRBD1	TRBV6-6	TRBJ2-7	.
CNAGGQQTQYF	TGCAATGCCGGGGGGCAGCAGACCCAGTACTTC	11	.	TRBV29-1	TRBJ2-5	few
CASSQDVESGANVLTF	TGCGCCAGCAGCCAAGACGTGGAATCTGGGGCCAACGTCCTGACTTTC	16	.	TRBV4-3	TRBJ2-6	.
CASSQDLQDCTQYF	TGTGCCAGCAGCCAAGATCTACAGGACTGCACGCAGTATTTT	14	.	TRBV4-2	TRBJ2-3	few
CASSGGGLQETQYF	TGTGCCAGCAGTGGAGGGGGGCTCCAGGAGACCCAGTACTTC	14	.	TRBV2	TRBJ2-5	many
CSAHPRTGAGYGYTF	TGCAGTGCTCATCCCAGGACAGGGGCTGGGTATGGCTACACCTTC	15	TRBD1	TRBV20-1	TRBJ1-2	.
CASMGGRAYNMEQYF	TGTGCCAGCATGGGCGGGAGGGCCTATAACATGGAGCAGTACTTC	15	TRBD2	TRBV6-2/TRBV6-3	TRBJ2-5	few
CSAIFRHGGETQYF	TGCAGTGCTATTTTTCGGCATGGGGGAGAGACCCAGTACTTC	14	.	TRBV20-1	TRBJ2-5	.
CSAEGVGYEQYF	TGCAGTGCCGAGGGGGTAGGGTACGAGCAGTACTTC	12	.	TRBV20-1	TRBJ2-7	.